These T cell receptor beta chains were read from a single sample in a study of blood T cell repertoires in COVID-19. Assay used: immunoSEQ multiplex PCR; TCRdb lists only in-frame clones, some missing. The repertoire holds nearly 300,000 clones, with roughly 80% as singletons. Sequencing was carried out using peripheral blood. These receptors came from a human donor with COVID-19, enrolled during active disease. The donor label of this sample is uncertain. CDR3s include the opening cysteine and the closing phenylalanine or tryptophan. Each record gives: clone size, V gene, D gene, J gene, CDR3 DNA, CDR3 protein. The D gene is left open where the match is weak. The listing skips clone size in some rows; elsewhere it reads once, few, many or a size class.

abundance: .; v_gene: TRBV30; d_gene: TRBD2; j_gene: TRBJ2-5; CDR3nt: TGTGCCTGGAGGCTAGCGGGAAGAGAGACCCAGTACTTC; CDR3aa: CAWRLAGRETQYF
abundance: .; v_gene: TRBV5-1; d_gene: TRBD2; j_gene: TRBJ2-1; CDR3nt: TGCGCCAGCAGCTCTCTACCGGGACTAGCGGGACGAGAGGTGAATGAGCAGTTCTTC; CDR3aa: CASSSLPGLAGREVNEQFF
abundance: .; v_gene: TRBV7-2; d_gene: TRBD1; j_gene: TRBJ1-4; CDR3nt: TGTGCCAGCAGCATAGGACAGGGTGGCGAAAAACTGTTTTTT; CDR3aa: CASSIGQGGEKLFF
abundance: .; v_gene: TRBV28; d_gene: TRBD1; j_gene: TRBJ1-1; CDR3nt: TGTGCCAGCACCCCTCTGGGCGCAGGGGGCAGGAACACTGAAGCTTTCTTT; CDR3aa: CASTPLGAGGRNTEAFF
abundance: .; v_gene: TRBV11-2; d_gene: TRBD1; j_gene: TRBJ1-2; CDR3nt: TGTGCCAGCAGCTTTACCGGGACAGGGTCCGGCTACACCTTC; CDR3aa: CASSFTGTGSGYTF
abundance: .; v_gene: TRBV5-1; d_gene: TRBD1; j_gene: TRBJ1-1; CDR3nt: TGCGCCAGCAGATTGGACAGGGTCAACACTGAAGCTTTCTTT; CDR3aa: CASRLDRVNTEAFF
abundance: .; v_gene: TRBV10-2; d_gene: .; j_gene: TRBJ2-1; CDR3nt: TGCGCCAGCAGCGGGCCGAGGGCCGCTGAGCAGTTCTTC; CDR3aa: CASSGPRAAEQFF
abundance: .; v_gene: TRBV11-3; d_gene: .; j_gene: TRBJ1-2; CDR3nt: TGTGCCAGCAGCTTAGATCCAGACTATGGCTACACCTTC; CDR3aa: CASSLDPDYGYTF
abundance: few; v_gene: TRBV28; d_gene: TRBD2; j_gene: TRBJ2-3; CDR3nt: TGTGCCAGCAGTCCCCCGCGGGGGGGCCCAGATACGCAGTATTTT; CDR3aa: CASSPPRGGPDTQYF
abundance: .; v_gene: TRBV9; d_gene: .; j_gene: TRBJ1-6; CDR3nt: TGTGCCAGCAGCGTAATGAGGGATTCACCCCTCCACTTT; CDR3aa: CASSVMRDSPLHF
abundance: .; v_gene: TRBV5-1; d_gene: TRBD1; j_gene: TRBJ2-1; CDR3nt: TGCGCCAGCAGCCGCCCGGGACAGGGCCCCGAGCAGTTCTTC; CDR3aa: CASSRPGQGPEQFF
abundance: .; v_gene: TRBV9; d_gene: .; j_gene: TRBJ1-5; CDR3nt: TGTGCCAGCAGCCGTGACAGAAATCTGCAGCCCCAGCATTTT; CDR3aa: CASSRDRNLQPQHF
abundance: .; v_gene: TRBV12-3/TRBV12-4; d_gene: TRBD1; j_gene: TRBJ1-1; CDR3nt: TGTGCCAGCATCCGACAGGGGGCCACTGAAGCTTTCTTT; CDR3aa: CASIRQGATEAFF
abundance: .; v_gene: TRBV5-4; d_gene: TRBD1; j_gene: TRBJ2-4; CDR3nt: TGTGCCAGCAGCTCCCAAGGGGACAGTATAAACATTCAGTACTTC; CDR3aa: CASSSQGDSINIQYF
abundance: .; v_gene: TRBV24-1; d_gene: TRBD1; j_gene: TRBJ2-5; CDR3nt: TGTGCCACCAGTGATTTAGAGGGGAGGACAGGGGAACGGGAGACCCAGTACTTC; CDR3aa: CATSDLEGRTGERETQYF
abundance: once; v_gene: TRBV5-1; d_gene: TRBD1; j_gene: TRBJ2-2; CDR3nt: TGCGCCAGCAGCCCGACAGGGGGGCGCACCGGGGAGCTGTTTTTT; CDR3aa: CASSPTGGRTGELFF
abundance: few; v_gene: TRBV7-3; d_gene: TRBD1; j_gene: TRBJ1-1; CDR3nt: TGTGCCAGCAGCTGGGACAGAAACACTGAAGCTTTCTTT; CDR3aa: CASSWDRNTEAFF
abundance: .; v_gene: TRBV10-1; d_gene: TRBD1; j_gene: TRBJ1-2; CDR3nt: TGCGCCAGCAGCAAGGACAGGGGGGATGGCTACACCTTC; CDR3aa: CASSKDRGDGYTF
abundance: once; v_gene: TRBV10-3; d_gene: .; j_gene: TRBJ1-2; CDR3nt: TGTGCCATCAGTGTACCAGAGGGTGGCTACACCTTC; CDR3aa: CAISVPEGGYTF
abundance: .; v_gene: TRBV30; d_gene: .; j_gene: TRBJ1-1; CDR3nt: TGTGCCTGGAGAGAATCACCCGGAGCAGAGGGAAGAGCTTTCTTT; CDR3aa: CAWRESPGAEGRAFF
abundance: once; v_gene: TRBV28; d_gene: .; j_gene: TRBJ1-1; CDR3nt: TGTGCCACCTCTCTAGTGGCTGAAGCTTTCTTT; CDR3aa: CATSLVAEAFF
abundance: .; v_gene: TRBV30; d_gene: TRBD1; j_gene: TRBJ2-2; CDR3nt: TGTGCCTCCCCGGGACAGACGAACACCGGGGAGCTGTTTTTT; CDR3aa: CASPGQTNTGELFF
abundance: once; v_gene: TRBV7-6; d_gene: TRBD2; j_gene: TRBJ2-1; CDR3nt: TGTGCCAGCAGCTTAGAGGGGACTAGCAGCTCCTACAATGAGCAGTTCTTC; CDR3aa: CASSLEGTSSSYNEQFF
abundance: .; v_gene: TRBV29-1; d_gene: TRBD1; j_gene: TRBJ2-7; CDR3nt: TGCAGCGCCCGCGGGACAGGGGGATACGAGCAGTACTTC; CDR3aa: CSARGTGGYEQYF